This T cell receptor (beta chain) was profiled in a study of blood T cell repertoires in COVID-19. The assay was immunoSEQ multiplex PCR, and TCRdb's table has in-frame clones only and misses some. In the table there are 150,000 to 200,000 clones, more than 75% of which are singletons. Sequenced sample: peripheral blood. The clonotype comes from a woman aged 70-85 years with COVID-19, enrolled during active disease.

In DNA, the CDR3 is TGTGCCAGCAGTTCGAACCGGGGCACTGAAGCTTTCTTT. This translates into CASSSNRGTEAFF. This chain links TRBV2 with TRBJ1-1; D gene unclear. The germline CDR1 and CDR2 sequences are SNHLY and FYNNEI. This CDR3 region has 13 residues. Trimming cost V 5 bases and J 4 bases, with 11 bases left between them.